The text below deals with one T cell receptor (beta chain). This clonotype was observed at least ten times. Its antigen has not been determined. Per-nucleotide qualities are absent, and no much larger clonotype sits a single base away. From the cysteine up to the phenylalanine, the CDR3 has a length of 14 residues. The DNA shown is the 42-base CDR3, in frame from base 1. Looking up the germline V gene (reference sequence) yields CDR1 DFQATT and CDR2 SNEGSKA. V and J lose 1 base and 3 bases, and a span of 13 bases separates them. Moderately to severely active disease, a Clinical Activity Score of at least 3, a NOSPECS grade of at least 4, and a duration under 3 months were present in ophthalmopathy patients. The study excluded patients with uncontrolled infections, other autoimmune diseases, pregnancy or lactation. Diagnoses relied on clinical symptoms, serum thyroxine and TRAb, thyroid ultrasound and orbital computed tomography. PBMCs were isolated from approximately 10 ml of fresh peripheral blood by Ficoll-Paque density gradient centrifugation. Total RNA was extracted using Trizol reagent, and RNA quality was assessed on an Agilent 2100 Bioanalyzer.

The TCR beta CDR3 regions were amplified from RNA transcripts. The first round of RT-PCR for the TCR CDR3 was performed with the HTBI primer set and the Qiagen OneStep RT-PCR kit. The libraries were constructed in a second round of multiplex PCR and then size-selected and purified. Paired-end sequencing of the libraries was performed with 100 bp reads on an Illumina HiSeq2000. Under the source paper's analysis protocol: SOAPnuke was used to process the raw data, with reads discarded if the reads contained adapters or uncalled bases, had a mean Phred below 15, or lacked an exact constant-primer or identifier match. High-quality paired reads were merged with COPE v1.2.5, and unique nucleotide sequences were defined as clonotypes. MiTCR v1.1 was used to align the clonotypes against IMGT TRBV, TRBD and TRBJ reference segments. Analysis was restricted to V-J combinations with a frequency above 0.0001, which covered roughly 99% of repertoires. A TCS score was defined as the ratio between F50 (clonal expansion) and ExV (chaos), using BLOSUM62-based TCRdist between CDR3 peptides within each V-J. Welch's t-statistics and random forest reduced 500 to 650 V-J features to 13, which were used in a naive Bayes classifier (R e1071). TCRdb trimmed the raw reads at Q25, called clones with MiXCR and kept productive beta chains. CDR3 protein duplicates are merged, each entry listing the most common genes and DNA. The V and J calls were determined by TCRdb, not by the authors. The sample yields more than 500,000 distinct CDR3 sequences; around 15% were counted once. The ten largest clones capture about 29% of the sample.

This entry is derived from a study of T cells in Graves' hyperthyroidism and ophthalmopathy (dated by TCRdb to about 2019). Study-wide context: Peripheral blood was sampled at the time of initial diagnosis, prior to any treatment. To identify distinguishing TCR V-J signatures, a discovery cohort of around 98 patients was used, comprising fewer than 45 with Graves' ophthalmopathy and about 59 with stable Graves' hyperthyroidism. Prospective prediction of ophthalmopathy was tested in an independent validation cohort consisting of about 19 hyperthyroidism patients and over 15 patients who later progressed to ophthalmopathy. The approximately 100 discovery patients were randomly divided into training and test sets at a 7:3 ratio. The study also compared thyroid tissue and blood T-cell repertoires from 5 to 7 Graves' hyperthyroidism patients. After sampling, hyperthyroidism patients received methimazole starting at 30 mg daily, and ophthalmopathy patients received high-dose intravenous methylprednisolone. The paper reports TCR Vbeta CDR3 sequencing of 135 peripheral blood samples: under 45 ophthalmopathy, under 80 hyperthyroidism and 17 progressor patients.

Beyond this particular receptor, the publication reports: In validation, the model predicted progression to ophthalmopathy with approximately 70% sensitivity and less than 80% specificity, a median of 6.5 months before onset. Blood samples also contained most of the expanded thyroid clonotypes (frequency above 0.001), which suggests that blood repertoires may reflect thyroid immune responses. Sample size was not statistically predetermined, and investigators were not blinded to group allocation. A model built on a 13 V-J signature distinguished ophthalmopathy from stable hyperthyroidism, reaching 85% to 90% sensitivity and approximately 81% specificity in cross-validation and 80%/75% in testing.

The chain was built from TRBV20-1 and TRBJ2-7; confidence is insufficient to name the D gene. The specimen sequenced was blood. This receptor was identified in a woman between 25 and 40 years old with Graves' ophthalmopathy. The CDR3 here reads CSARGLRSRYEQYF. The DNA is TGCAGTGCTAGAGGGCTCAGGTCCCGCTACGAGCAGTACTTC.